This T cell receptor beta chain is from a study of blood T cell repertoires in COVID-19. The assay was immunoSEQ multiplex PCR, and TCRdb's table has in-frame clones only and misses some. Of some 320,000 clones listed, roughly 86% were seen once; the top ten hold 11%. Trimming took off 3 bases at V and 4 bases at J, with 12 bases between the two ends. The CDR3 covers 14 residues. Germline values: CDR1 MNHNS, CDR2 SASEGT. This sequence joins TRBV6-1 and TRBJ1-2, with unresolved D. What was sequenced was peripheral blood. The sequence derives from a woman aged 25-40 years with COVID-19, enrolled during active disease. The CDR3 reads CASSDPGPSYGYTF. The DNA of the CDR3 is TGTGCCAGCAGTGATCCAGGTCCCAGCTATGGCTACACCTTC.